The clone carrying this T cell receptor (beta chain) was seen more than once but under ten times. What it binds is not known. These data originate in a study of blood T cells in healthy people across ages. Study overall: Capture via template switching afforded approximately one barcoded beta molecule per two T cells.

Study observations and caveats: Researchers said unsorted PBMCs prevented a conclusive naive versus antigen-experienced comparison.

Using a J-beta primer mix together with a sample-barcoded 5' primer, a second PCR was run for about 7 to 12 cycles. TCRdb re-analysed the 5' RACE reads in MiXCR, keeping a single row per CDR3 protein. The sample has 1 million or so distinct CDR3 sequences; around 27% are singletons. The CDR3 sequence is 13 residues long. Trimming pared 7 bases from V and 4 bases from J, leaving 11 bases between. CDR1 MNHNS and CDR2 SASEGT come from the germline V gene. The same specimen was also included in a second study, on T cells of mothers and their children. According to that study: Several million TCR beta reads per child versus over 8.5 million per mother. Thymic selection molds TCR recombination output in a comparable way in related and unrelated pairs.

This TCR was recovered from a girl between 2 and 10 years old in good health. The material sequenced was blood. V is TRBV6-1 and J is TRBJ1-5; D unresolved. Written as DNA, the CDR3 is TGTGCCAGCACTTCCGGATGGAATCAGCCCCAGCATTTT. Protein product: CASTSGWNQPQHF.